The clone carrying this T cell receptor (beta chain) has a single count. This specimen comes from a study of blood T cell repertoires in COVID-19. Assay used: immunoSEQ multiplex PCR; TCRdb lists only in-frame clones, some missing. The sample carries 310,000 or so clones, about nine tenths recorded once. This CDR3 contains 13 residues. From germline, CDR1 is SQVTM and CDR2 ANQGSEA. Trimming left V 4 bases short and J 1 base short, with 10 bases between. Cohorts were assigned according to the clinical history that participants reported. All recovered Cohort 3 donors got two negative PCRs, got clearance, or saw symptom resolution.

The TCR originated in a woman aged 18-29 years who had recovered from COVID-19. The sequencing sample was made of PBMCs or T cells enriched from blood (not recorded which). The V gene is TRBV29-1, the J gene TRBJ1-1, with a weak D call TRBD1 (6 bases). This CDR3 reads CSVGDTSNTEAFF. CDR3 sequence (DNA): TGCAGCGTTGGGGACACCTCGAACACTGAAGCTTTCTTT. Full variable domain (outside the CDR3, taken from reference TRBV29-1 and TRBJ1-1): SAVISQKPSRDICQRGTSLTIQCQVDSQVTMMFWYRQQPGQSLTLIATANQGSEATYESGFVIDKFPISRPNLTFSTLTVSNMSPEDSSIYLCSVGDTSNTEAFFGQGTRLTVV.